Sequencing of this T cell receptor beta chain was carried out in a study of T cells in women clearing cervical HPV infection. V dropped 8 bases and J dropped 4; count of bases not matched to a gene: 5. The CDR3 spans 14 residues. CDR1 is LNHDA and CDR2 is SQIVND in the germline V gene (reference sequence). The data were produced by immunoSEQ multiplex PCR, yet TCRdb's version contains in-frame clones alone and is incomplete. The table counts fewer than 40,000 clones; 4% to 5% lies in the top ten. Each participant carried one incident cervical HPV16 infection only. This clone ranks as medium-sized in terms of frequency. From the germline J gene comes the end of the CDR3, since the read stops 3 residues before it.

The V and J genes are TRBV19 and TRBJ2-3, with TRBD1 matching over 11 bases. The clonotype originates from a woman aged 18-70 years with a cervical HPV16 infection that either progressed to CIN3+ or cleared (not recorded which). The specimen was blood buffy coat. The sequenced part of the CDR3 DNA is TGTGCCAGTGGACCGGGACAGGGGGCAGATACG. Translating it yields CASGPGQGADT. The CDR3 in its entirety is CASGPGQGADTQYF.